The 29 T cell receptor beta chains listed next were all sequenced from one sample in a study of T cells in Graves' hyperthyroidism and ophthalmopathy (dated by TCRdb to the late 2010s). Libraries were constructed by multiplex PCR. The sample was run on an Illumina HiSeq 2000. Amplification of TCR beta CDR3 regions was carried out from RNA transcripts. The first round of RT-PCR for the TCR CDR3 was performed with the HTBI primer set and the Qiagen OneStep RT-PCR kit. The public sequencing data were trimmed at Q25 with fastp and processed into clonotypes with MiXCR by TCRdb, which kept only in-frame beta chains. Here each entry gathers all rows of one CDR3 protein and keeps the most common genes and DNA. A total of some 460,000 distinct CDR3 sequences appear in this sample, about a sixth of them only once. Approximately 7.5% of the sample goes to the ten largest clones. The sequencing sample was made of blood. The origin of the receptors is a woman aged 18-30 years with Graves' hyperthyroidism.

At least ten counts were recorded for this clonotype. The J gene is TRBJ2-7, the V gene TRBV5-1; tentatively, D is TRBD2 (6 bases). The CDR3 is 12 amino acids. Trimming removed 7 bases at V and 6 bases at J, with 14 bases between. CDR1 and CDR2 from the germline V gene are SGHRS and YFSETQ. CDR3 bases: TGCGCCAGCTCCGTCTCCGGGGGCGAGCAGTACTTC. Amino acids: CASSVSGGEQYF.

At least ten counts were recorded for this clonotype. The chain is built from TRBV20-1 and TRBJ1-2, with TRBD1 matching over 7 bases. The CDR3 is 14 residues long. Trimming at V came to 3 bases and at J to 3 bases, leaving 7 bases not matched to a gene. Per germline, CDR1 DFQATT and CDR2 SNEGSKA (reference sequence). CDR3 nucleotides: TGCAGTGCTAGCCGACAGGGCCTAGACTATGGCTACACCTTC. Translating it yields CSASRQGLDYGYTF.

The gene calls are TRBV29-1 and TRBJ2-2; 9 bases are shared with TRBD2. This CDR3 has 13 residues. V lost 8 bases, J lost 4 bases, and 5 bases stayed unmatched. The germline CDR1 and CDR2 sequences are SQVTM and ANQGSEA. The CDR3 bases are TGCAGCTGCGGGAGGGGGAGCACCGGGGAGCTGTTTTTT. Translating gives CSCGRGSTGELFF.

J is TRBJ2-2 and V is TRBV19; D may be TRBD1 (6 bases). CDR1 and CDR2 from the germline V gene are LNHDA and SQIVND (reference sequence). The ends were cut back, 6 bases at V and 1 base at J, with 12 bases in the middle. The CDR3 has 15 residues. CDR3 nucleotides: TGTGCCAGTAGCATCGGGACACTGAACACCGGGGAGCTGTTTTTT. This gives the protein CASSIGTLNTGELFF.

This clonotype was found many times. The rearrangement joins TRBV5-6 to TRBJ2-1; 9 bases are a match to TRBD1. V was clipped by 2 bases and J by 8 bases; unmatched bases: 11. This CDR3 contains 16 residues. Germline V CDR1 and CDR2: SGHDT, YYEEEE. The CDR3 protein is CASSLEDRGYADEQFF. In nucleotides, the CDR3 is TGTGCCAGCAGCTTAGAGGACAGGGGTTACGCCGATGAGCAGTTCTTC.

The chain joins TRBV27 to TRBJ2-7, with D hard to call. The CDR3 has 14 residues. V lost 3 bases to trimming and J lost 5 bases, with 14 bases between them. Germline CDR1 MNHEY, CDR2 SMNVEV (reference sequence). CDR3 in DNA: TGTGCCAGCAGTTTGTGGGTCGACGGCCACGAGCAGTACTTC. It translates to CASSLWVDGHEQYF.

A few counts support this clonotype. A read error may explain this, as a much larger clone is one base away. The chain joins TRBV20-1 to TRBJ2-5, with 7 bases identical to TRBD2. Trimming cost V 4 bases and J 2 bases; bases outside gene matches: 1. Germline lookup yields CDR1 DFQATT and CDR2 SNEGSKA (reference sequence). The CDR3 runs 12 residues. In DNA form, the CDR3 reads TGCAGTGCTATGGGGGGGCAAGAGACCCAGTACTTC. Encoded protein: CSAMGGQETQYF.

This clonotype occurred many times. The chain joins TRBV6-1 to TRBJ1-1, with D maybe TRBD1 (5 bases). The CDR3 length is 14 residues. The V and J ends lost 5 bases and 0 bases respectively, with 10 bases between them. Germline values: CDR1 MNHNS, CDR2 SASEGT. This chain's CDR3 is CASSYGHLNTEAFF. The CDR3 DNA sequence: TGTGCCAGCAGTTATGGACACTTGAACACTGAAGCTTTCTTT.

V and J are TRBV12-3 or TRBV12-4 and TRBJ2-5; 7 bases are a match to TRBD1. The CDR3 runs 13 residues. Trimming took 8 bases from V and 4 from J; bases not matched to a gene: 7. For the CDR3, the DNA is TGTGCCAGCCGCAGGGGGTACGGAGAGACCCAGTACTTC. Amino acid sequence: CASRRGYGETQYF.

The rearrangement joins TRBV15 to TRBJ2-7; D is perhaps TRBD1 or TRBD2 (6 bases each). CDR3 length: 14 amino acids. Germline CDR1 LNHNV, CDR2 YYDKDF (reference sequence). The V end was cut by 1 base, the J end by 4 bases, with 11 bases between. CDR3 DNA: TGTGCCACCAGCAGAGGGGGGGCCTCATACGAGCAGTACTTC. It yields the protein CATSRGGASYEQYF.

This clonotype was seen at least ten times. V gene TRBV27 combines with J gene TRBJ1-5, with 7 nucleotides matching TRBD1. Trimming took 3 bases from V and 2 from J; bases not matched to a gene: 4. This CDR3 spans 15 amino acids. Germline V gene lookup returns CDR1 MNHEY and CDR2 SMNVEV (reference sequence). CDR3 in amino acids: CASSFTGAGNQPQHF. CDR3 bases: TGTGCCAGCAGTTTCACAGGGGCGGGCAATCAGCCCCAGCATTTT.

This clonotype was picked up many times. This rearrangement joins TRBV7-2 to TRBJ2-1; 8 bases fit TRBD1. Losses at the gene ends were 1 base for V and 4 bases for J; bases not matched to a gene: 9. Germline V gene lookup returns CDR1 SGHTA and CDR2 FQGNSA. The CDR3 covers 17 residues. CDR3 loop: CASSLGSPRQGYNEQFF. DNA of the CDR3: TGTGCCAGCAGCTTAGGATCTCCGCGACAGGGGTACAATGAGCAGTTCTTC.

This clonotype showed up many times. This chain links TRBV2 with TRBJ2-3; 9 bases line up with TRBD2. This CDR3 has 16 amino acids. CDR1 and CDR2 from the germline V gene are SNHLY and FYNNEI. The junction had 7 bases not matched to a gene; V was cut back by 3 bases and J by 3 bases. The CDR3: CASSDEREVGTDTQYF. Here the CDR3 DNA reads TGTGCCAGCAGTGATGAGCGGGAGGTAGGGACAGATACGCAGTATTTT.

This clonotype was picked up many times. The J gene is TRBJ2-7, the V gene TRBV30; D is ambiguous. The length of the CDR3 is 11 residues. Germline-derived CDR1 and CDR2 are GTSNPN and SVGIG (reference sequence). Trimming shortened V by 2 bases and J by 3 bases, and 5 bases separated the two germline ends. The CDR3 here is CAWSLNYEQYF. The CDR3 bases are TGTGCCTGGAGTTTAAACTACGAGCAGTACTTC.

Comment on this clonotype: This may be a read error, as it is one base from a much larger clone. This chain uses TRBV10-3 with TRBJ2-1; D may be TRBD1 (5 bases). V lost 0 bases and J lost 10, with 10 bases in between. Germline V gene lookup returns CDR1 ENHRY and CDR2 SYGVKD. This CDR3 is built from 13 residues. CDR3 coding DNA: TGTGCCATCAGTGAGTCGGGGCAGGGCGAGCAGTTCTTC. The encoded protein is CAISESGQGEQFF.

This clonotype was recorded at least ten times. V and J are TRBV3-1 and TRBJ2-7; 8 bases map to TRBD1. From germline, CDR1 is LGHDT and CDR2 YNNKEL (reference sequence). Trimming removed 4 bases from V and 2 bases from J; junction bases left unmatched: 4. The CDR3 consists of 14 residues. CDR3 protein: CASSPRGQAYEQYF. The CDR3 DNA reads as TGTGCCAGCAGCCCGCGGGGACAGGCCTACGAGCAGTACTTC.

The table lists this clonotype with many counts. The rearrangement joins TRBV4-1 to TRBJ1-1, with 10 nucleotides matching TRBD1. V trimming: 1 base; J trimming: 4 bases; junction bases outside the gene matches: 6. The germline V gene encodes CDR1 MGHRA and CDR2 YSYEKL. The CDR3 runs to 16 residues. CDR3 DNA: TGCGCCAGCAGCCAAGGCGGGACAGGGGCACCCACTGAAGCTTTCTTT. Its translation: CASSQGGTGAPTEAFF.

This clonotype was recorded at least ten times. The rearrangement uses TRBV30 and TRBJ2-2; D gene uncertain. The CDR3 is 12 amino acids. From germline, CDR1 is GTSNPN and CDR2 SVGIG (reference sequence). The germline V and J ends were trimmed by 5 bases and 7 bases, with 11 bases remaining between them. As DNA, the CDR3 is TGTGCCTGGCGCCCGAGGTTCGGGGAGCTGTTTTTT. Amino acids: CAWRPRFGELFF.

This clonotype was seen ten or more times. This chain joins TRBV2 and TRBJ2-3, with unresolved D. V lost 3 bases and J 2 bases, leaving 15 bases between the germline ends. The germline V gene has CDR1 SNHLY and CDR2 FYNNEI. This CDR3 has 16 residues. The DNA of the CDR3 is TGTGCCAGCAGTGATCTTCCCAACCATATCACAGATACGCAGTATTTT. Protein product: CASSDLPNHITDTQYF.

This clonotype was observed many times. The rearrangement joins TRBV2 to TRBJ1-2; 9 positions match TRBD1. CDR3 length: 14 amino acids. Trimming cost V 7 bases and J 8 bases; bases outside gene matches: 11. CDR1 is SNHLY and CDR2 is FYNNEI in the germline V gene. DNA for the CDR3: TGTGCCAGCACCCGGGACAGGGTTTTCAAAGGCTACACCTTC. It codes for CASTRDRVFKGYTF.

This clonotype was detected ten times or more. The V call is TRBV20-1, the J call TRBJ1-5; D remains unclear. Germline loops: CDR1 DFQATT, CDR2 SNEGSKA (reference sequence). CDR3 size: 16 residues. V was clipped by 0 bases and J by 3 bases, with 15 bases between them. As DNA, the CDR3 is TGCAGTGCTAGAGATCCCCTTCGGGATGTCAATCAGCCCCAGCATTTT. The encoded protein is CSARDPLRDVNQPQHF.

This clonotype was seen ten or more times. V gene TRBV12-3 or TRBV12-4 combines with J gene TRBJ2-3; weak D call: TRBD2 (6 bases). V was shortened by 10 bases and J by 2 bases, with 13 bases between the two germline ends. This CDR3 region has 13 residues. This CDR3 reads CATRPGATDTQYF. The CDR3 nucleotides read TGTGCCACCAGACCGGGAGCCACAGATACGCAGTATTTT.

This clonotype was found many times. J is TRBJ2-7 and V is TRBV18, with no clear D. Per the germline V gene, CDR1 is KGHSH and CDR2 is LQKENI. This CDR3 has 15 amino acids. V dropped 0 bases and J dropped 1 base, with 10 bases sitting between them. The CDR3 spells CASSPPTRPSYEQYF. The CDR3 nucleotides read TGTGCCAGCTCACCACCGACCAGACCTTCCTACGAGCAGTACTTC.

The table lists this clonotype with many counts. The J gene is TRBJ1-1, the V gene TRBV28, with a weak D call TRBD1 (5 bases). V lost 7 bases, J lost 1 base, and 16 bases lay in between. This CDR3 contains 15 residues. Per the germline V gene, CDR1 is MDHEN and CDR2 is SYDVKM. CDR3 in amino acids: CASTTQGRRNTEAFF. The DNA of the CDR3 is TGTGCCAGCACCACCCAGGGCAGGAGGAACACTGAAGCTTTCTTT.

V and J are TRBV12-3 or TRBV12-4 and TRBJ2-7; 8 bases agree with TRBD2. The junction had 7 bases not matched to a gene; V was cut back by 6 bases and J by 3 bases. This CDR3 region has 14 residues. CDR3 amino acids: CASSPGLGHYEQYF. The CDR3 DNA reads as TGTGCCAGCAGCCCGGGACTAGGTCACTACGAGCAGTACTTC.

This clonotype was picked up many times. The gene calls are TRBV7-3 and TRBJ2-5; D tentatively fits TRBD1 or TRBD2 (6 bases each). The CDR3 is made up of 14 amino acids. Looked up from germline, CDR1 is SGHTA and CDR2 is FQGTGA. V lost 4 bases and J lost 5, with 14 bases in between. This CDR3 reads CASSSGGGRETQYF. Written as DNA, the CDR3 is TGTGCCAGCAGCTCAGGAGGGGGGCGGGAGACCCAGTACTTC.

This clonotype was observed once. This clone may be a read error of a much larger clone one base away. The rearrangement joins TRBV6-1 to TRBJ1-2, with D possibly matching TRBD1 (5 bases). This CDR3 is 13 amino acids long. Germline-derived CDR1 and CDR2 are MNHNS and SASEGT. CDR3 coding DNA: TGTCCCAGCAGTCAAAGGTGGCAGGGTGGCTACACCTTC. It specifies CPSSQRWQGGYTF.

In its sample, this clonotype was seen many times. This sequence joins TRBV29-1 and TRBJ2-7; unclear D gene. This CDR3 comprises 11 residues. The ends were cut back, 7 bases at V and 0 bases at J, with 7 bases in the middle. CDR1 and CDR2 (germline): SQVTM, ANQGSEA. The CDR3 DNA reads as TGCAGCGGAGGATTCTCCTACGAGCAGTACTTC. Translating it yields CSGGFSYEQYF.

The chain is built from TRBV4-2 and TRBJ2-7; 7 bases are a match to TRBD2. The CDR3 sequence is 14 residues long. Germline CDR1 LGHNA, CDR2 YNFKEQ. V lost 1 base, J lost 2 bases, and 2 bases stayed unmatched. The CDR3 is CASSQGAGTYEQYF. DNA of the CDR3: TGTGCCAGCAGCCAAGGAGCGGGGACCTACGAGCAGTACTTC.